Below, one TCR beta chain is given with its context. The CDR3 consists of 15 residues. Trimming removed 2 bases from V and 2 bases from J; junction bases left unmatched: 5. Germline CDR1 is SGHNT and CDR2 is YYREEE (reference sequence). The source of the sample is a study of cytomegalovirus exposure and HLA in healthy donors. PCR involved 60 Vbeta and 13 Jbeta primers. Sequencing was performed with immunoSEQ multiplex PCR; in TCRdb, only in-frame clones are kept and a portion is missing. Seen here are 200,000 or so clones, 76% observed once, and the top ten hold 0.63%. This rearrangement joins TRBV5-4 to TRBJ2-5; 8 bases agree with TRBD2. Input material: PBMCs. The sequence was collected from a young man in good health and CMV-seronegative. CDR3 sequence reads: CASSFYGLAQETQYF. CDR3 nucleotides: TGTGCCAGCAGCTTCTACGGACTAGCACAAGAGACCCAGTACTTC. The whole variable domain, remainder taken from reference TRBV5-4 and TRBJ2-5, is ETGVTQSPTHLIKTRGQQVTLRCSSQSGHNTVSWYQQALGQGPQFIFQYYREEENGRGNFPPRFSGLQFPNYSSELNVNALELDDSALYLCASSFYGLAQETQYFGPGTRLLVL.